This TCR beta chain was retrieved from a study of OX40 agonist ivuxolimab in advanced cancers. As for the study in general: An agonistic anti-OX40 (CD134) antibody, ivuxolimab, was used to treat the patients. Age averaged around 58 years (range roughly 20 to 90), and 82.7% were male.

CDR1 and CDR2 from the germline V gene are SNHLY and FYNNEI. J gave up 6 bases and V 2 bases, and 5 bases lay outside the gene matches. The CDR3 covers 14 residues. This clone occurred a few times. TCRdb keeps only in-frame clones here, not all; method: immunoSEQ multiplex PCR. The sample has 60,000 to 90,000 clones; approximately 82% are singletons. The chain carries TRBV2 and TRBJ2-3, with TRBD2 matching 7 bases. This receptor was identified in an adult with an advanced solid tumor such as melanoma, head and neck, liver or kidney cancer. The sequences come from CD4+ or CD8+ T cells sorted from blood, collected in a trial of the OX40 agonist ivuxolimab. DNA of the CDR3: TGTGCCAGCAGTGAACGGGTAGCGGGTGATACGCAGTATTTT. This codes for CASSERVAGDTQYF.